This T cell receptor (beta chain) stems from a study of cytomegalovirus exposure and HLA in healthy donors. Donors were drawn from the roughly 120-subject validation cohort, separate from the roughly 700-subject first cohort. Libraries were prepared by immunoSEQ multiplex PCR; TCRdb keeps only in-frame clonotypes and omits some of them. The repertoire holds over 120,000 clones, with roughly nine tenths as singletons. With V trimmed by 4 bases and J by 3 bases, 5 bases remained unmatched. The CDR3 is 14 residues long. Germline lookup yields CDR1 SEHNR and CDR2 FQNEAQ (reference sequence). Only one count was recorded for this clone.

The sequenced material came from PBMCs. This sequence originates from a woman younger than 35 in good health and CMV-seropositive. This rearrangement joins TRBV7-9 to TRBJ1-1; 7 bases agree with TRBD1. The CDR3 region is CASSSGTDYTEAFF. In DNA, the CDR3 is TGTGCCAGCAGCTCCGGGACAGATTACACTGAAGCTTTCTTT.